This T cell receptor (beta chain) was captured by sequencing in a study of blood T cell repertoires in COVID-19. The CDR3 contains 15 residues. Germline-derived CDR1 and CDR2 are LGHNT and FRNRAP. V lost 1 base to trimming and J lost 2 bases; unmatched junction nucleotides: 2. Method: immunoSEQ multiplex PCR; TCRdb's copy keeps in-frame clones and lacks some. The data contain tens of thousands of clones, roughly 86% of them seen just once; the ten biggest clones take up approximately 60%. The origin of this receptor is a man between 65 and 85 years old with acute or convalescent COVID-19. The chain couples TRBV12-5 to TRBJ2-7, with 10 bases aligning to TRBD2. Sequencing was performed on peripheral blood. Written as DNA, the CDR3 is TGTGCTAGTGGTTTGGGCCTAGCGGGAGCCTACGAGCAGTACTTC. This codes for CASGLGLAGAYEQYF. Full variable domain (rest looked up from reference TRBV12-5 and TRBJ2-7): DARVTQTPRHKVTEMGQEVTMRCQPILGHNTVFWYRQTMMQGLELLAYFRNRAPLDDSGMPKDRFSAEMPDATLATLKIQPSEPRDSAVYFCASGLGLAGAYEQYFGPGTRLTVT.